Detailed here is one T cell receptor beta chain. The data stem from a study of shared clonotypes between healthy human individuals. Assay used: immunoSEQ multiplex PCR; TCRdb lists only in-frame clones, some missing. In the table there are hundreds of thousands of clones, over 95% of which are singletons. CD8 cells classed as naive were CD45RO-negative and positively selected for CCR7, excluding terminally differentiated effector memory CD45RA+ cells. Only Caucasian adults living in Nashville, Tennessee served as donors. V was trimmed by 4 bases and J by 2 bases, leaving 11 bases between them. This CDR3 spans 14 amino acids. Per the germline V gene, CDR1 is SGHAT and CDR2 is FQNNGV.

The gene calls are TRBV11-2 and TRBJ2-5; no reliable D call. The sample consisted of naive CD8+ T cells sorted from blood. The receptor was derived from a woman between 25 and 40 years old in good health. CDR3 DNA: TGTGCCAGCAGCTCCCTTAAGGAGCAAGAGACCCAGTACTTC. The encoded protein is CASSSLKEQETQYF.